Detailed here is one T cell receptor beta chain. This entry comes from a study of shared clonotypes between healthy human individuals. The data were produced by immunoSEQ multiplex PCR, yet TCRdb's version contains in-frame clones alone and is incomplete. The data show 2 million to 2.5 million clones, 90% to 97% seen once. CDR3 length: 13 residues. Trimming took 3 bases from V and 4 from J, leaving 6 bases between them. Germline loops: CDR1 MRHNA, CDR2 SNTAGT. Sequencing was performed on naive CD4+ T cells sorted from blood. Indicated subset: CD45RA+ positively selected. The chain links TRBV6-4 to TRBJ1-4; weak D call: TRBD1 (5 bases). The receptor was isolated from a man between 18 and 29 years old in good health. The CDR3 protein is CASSEQVNEKLFF. For the CDR3, the DNA is TGTGCCAGCAGTGAACAGGTTAATGAAAAACTGTTTTTT.